A single sample is the source of the 8 T cell receptor beta chains below, sequenced in a study of cytomegalovirus exposure and HLA in healthy donors. With 60 Vbeta and 13 Jbeta primers, the PCR was carried out. Here immunoSEQ multiplex PCR was the method, and the copy in TCRdb shows in-frame clones only, minus some. Of 130,000 or so clones listed, around 8.5% are singletons. The specimen was PBMCs. The receptors come from a man in his forties in good health and CMV-seronegative.

V usage is TRBV7-9 and J usage is TRBJ2-5, with a weak D call TRBD2 (5 bases). With 1 base removed from V and 3 bases from J, the gap between germline ends came to 12 bases. This CDR3 comprises 15 residues. CDR1 and CDR2 from the germline V gene are SEHNR and FQNEAQ (reference sequence). This CDR3 is CASSLVASYKETQYF. The CDR3 DNA reads as TGTGCCAGCAGCTTAGTCGCTAGCTATAAAGAGACCCAGTACTTC.

This chain links TRBV2 with TRBJ2-7, with a weak D call TRBD2 (6 bases). The CDR3 loop spans 12 amino acids. Germline V gene sequence: CDR1 SNHLY, CDR2 FYNNEI. V lost 5 bases and J lost 4, with 9 bases in between. The CDR3 spells CASSRGYYEQYF. CDR3 DNA sequence: TGTGCCAGCAGTCGGGGGTATTACGAGCAGTACTTC.

The rearrangement uses TRBV6-6 and TRBJ1-5; D may be TRBD1 (5 bases). Germline CDR1 is MNHNY and CDR2 is SVGAGI (reference sequence). CDR3 length: 13 amino acids. Deletions cut 7 bases from V and 4 bases from J, with 11 bases between. This chain's CDR3 is CASTQGRNQPQHF. CDR3 nucleotides: TGTGCCAGCACCCAGGGAAGGAATCAGCCCCAGCATTTT.

The chain uses TRBV4-3 and TRBJ1-1; D is possibly TRBD1 (5 bases). CDR1 and CDR2 from the germline V gene are LGHNA and YSLEER. This CDR3 comprises 13 residues. V gave up 4 bases and J gave up 4 bases, with 10 bases separating them. DNA of the CDR3: TGCGCCAGCAGCCGCCGGACAACCACTGAAGCTTTCTTT. This translates into CASSRRTTTEAFF.

V is TRBV12-5 and J is TRBJ2-2, with D possibly being TRBD2 (6 bases). CDR3 length: 17 residues. V was trimmed by 3 bases and J by 0 bases, leaving 14 bases between them. Per the germline V gene, CDR1 is LGHNT and CDR2 is FRNRAP. The CDR3 DNA follows: TGTGCTAGTGGTTTCCATAAGGCGGGAACGAACACCGGGGAGCTGTTTTTT. Translated: CASGFHKAGTNTGELFF.

The J gene is TRBJ1-2, the V gene TRBV27, with D perhaps TRBD1 (6 bases). The germline V gene has CDR1 MNHEY and CDR2 SMNVEV (reference sequence). The length of the CDR3 is 13 residues. The germline V and J ends were trimmed by 3 bases and 6 bases, with 11 bases remaining between them. CDR3 DNA sequence: TGTGCCAGCAGTTTTAGGGGGATGGATGGCTACACCTTC. Amino acids: CASSFRGMDGYTF.

A few counts support this clone. V and J are TRBV11-2 and TRBJ2-1, with D possibly TRBD2 on 5 matching bases. Germline values: CDR1 SGHAT, CDR2 FQNNGV. V lost 6 bases and J lost 8, with 17 bases in between. The CDR3 consists of 14 residues. CDR3 DNA: TGTGCCAGCAGTCTAGTCGGGATGAGGGATGAGCAGTTCTTC. Its translation is CASSLVGMRDEQFF.

The V gene is TRBV9, the J gene TRBJ1-2; D remains ambiguous. Germline V gene data show CDR1 as SGDLS and CDR2 as YYNGEE. There are 14 residues in the CDR3. Trimming took 0 bases from V and 2 from J, leaving 8 bases between them. The DNA of the CDR3 is TGTGCCAGCAGCGTAGCTAACGGGAACTATGGCTACACCTTC. Protein: CASSVANGNYGYTF.